This TCR beta chain is drawn from a study of Tregs in tolerant kidney transplant recipients. Sequenced by immunoSEQ multiplex PCR; TCRdb stores in-frame clones only, minus some. The sample records around 77,000 clones, roughly 98% being singletons. Unstimulated Tregs (CD4+CD25+CD127-) and CD4+CD25- non-Tregs were sorted from PBMCs. Worth noting for this clone: Its antigen is unknown.

General study results and limits: Findings come from small patient numbers and require larger validation.

Germline lookup yields CDR1 SGHNT and CDR2 YENEEA. The CDR3 extends over 15 amino acids. V shed 1 base and J shed 5 bases, with 12 bases lying between them. The sample consisted of CD4+ T cells from blood, taken before the transplant. This TCR derives from a human donor who received a combined kidney and bone marrow transplant. The rearrangement joins TRBV11-3 to TRBJ2-1; TRBD1 is a possible D gene (6 bases). CDR3 amino acids: CASSLASQGNNEQFF. CDR3 sequence (DNA): TGTGCCAGCAGCTTAGCCTCCCAGGGGAACAATGAGCAGTTCTTC.